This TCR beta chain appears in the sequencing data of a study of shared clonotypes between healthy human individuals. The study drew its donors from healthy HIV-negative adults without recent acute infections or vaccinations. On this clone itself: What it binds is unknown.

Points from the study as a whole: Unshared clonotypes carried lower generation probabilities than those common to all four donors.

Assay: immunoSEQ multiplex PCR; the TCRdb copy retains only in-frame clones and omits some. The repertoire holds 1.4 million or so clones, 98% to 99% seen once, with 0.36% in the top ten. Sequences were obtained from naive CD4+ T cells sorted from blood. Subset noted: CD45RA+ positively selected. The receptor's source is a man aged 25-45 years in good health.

CDR3 amino acids: CASSLIGNQPQHF. For the CDR3, the DNA is TGCGCCAGCAGCTTGATAGGGAATCAGCCCCAGCATTTT. V usage is TRBV5-1 and J usage is TRBJ1-5; no clear D. Germline CDR1 and CDR2: SGHRS and YFSETQ. The ends were cut back, 1 base at V and 4 bases at J, with 6 bases in the middle. This CDR3 spans 13 amino acids.